Listed below are T cell receptor beta chains from one sample, sequenced in a study of T-cell memory formation after mild COVID-19. One entry per CDR3 protein results from TCRdb running MiXCR on the 5' RACE reads. The sample records approximately 440,000 distinct CDR3 sequences, about 20% being singletons. The sequenced sample consisted of PBMCs or a T cell subset sorted from them (not recorded which). The source of these receptors is an adult woman who had mild COVID-19 (a few samples of this study predate the infection). Cell type and time point are not known. The CDR3 runs from the conserved cysteine through the conserved F or W. The order of the fields is D gene, V gene, J gene, CDR3 protein. D genes are given only for firm matches.

D gene: -; V gene: TRBV12-3/TRBV12-4; J gene: TRBJ2-6; CDR3 protein: CASSPFRANVLTF
D gene: -; V gene: TRBV7-2; J gene: TRBJ1-6; CDR3 protein: CASSPRRLSYNSPLHF
D gene: TRBD1; V gene: TRBV7-3; J gene: TRBJ2-7; CDR3 protein: CASSSGGRSYEQYF
D gene: -; V gene: TRBV15; J gene: TRBJ2-5; CDR3 protein: CATSRDRGEATQYF
D gene: -; V gene: TRBV5-8; J gene: TRBJ2-7; CDR3 protein: CASSLKRGGFEQYF
D gene: -; V gene: TRBV7-6; J gene: TRBJ1-1; CDR3 protein: CASSLAFVGTYNTEAFF
D gene: TRBD1; V gene: TRBV5-6; J gene: TRBJ1-1; CDR3 protein: CASSSWTGREAFF
D gene: -; V gene: TRBV18; J gene: TRBJ1-3; CDR3 protein: CASSPEGNTIYF
D gene: -; V gene: TRBV11-1; J gene: TRBJ2-4; CDR3 protein: CASTKTTLLAKNIQYF
D gene: -; V gene: TRBV15; J gene: TRBJ2-7; CDR3 protein: CATSRELGEQYF
D gene: -; V gene: TRBV29-1; J gene: TRBJ2-5; CDR3 protein: CSVTQVQETQYF
D gene: -; V gene: TRBV7-9; J gene: TRBJ2-3; CDR3 protein: CASSAPPSDTQYF
D gene: -; V gene: TRBV6-4; J gene: TRBJ2-3; CDR3 protein: CASSIRGSTDTQYF
D gene: TRBD1; V gene: TRBV12-3/TRBV12-4; J gene: TRBJ2-5; CDR3 protein: CASSLAGQGETQYF
D gene: -; V gene: TRBV6-5; J gene: TRBJ1-2; CDR3 protein: CASSYFGSLYGYTF
D gene: -; V gene: TRBV7-9; J gene: TRBJ1-5; CDR3 protein: CASSSGPLEPQHF
D gene: TRBD2; V gene: TRBV4-3; J gene: TRBJ2-3; CDR3 protein: CASSESPGAGGTDTQYF
D gene: TRBD1; V gene: TRBV4-1; J gene: TRBJ2-7; CDR3 protein: CASSLPAGQGAGEQYF
D gene: -; V gene: TRBV24-1; J gene: TRBJ2-1; CDR3 protein: CATSDDREQFF
D gene: -; V gene: TRBV19; J gene: TRBJ1-2; CDR3 protein: CASSARAVPNYGYTF